This is a list of T cell receptor beta chains from one sample in a study of tumor and adjacent non-tumor tissue in lung cancer. TCRdb fed the multiplex PCR reads into MiXCR, producing one record per CDR3 protein. The repertoire consists of roughly 66,000 distinct CDR3 sequences, with roughly 73% occurring once and the leading ten covering 25% to 30%. The sequencing sample was made of lung tumor tissue. The receptors here all came from a man aged 55 to 69 with non-small cell lung cancer. Each CDR3 is given without its conserved first and last residue. The D gene is left open where the match is weak.

v_call	j_call	cdr3_length	d_call	cdr3_aa
TRBV20-1	TRBJ1-4	10	TRBD1	CARQGAEKPF
TRBV20-1	TRBJ2-7	11	-	SATGTRVSEQY
TRBV20-1	TRBJ2-7	12	TRBD2	SVMRAGEGYEQY
TRBV5-4	TRBJ2-3	17	TRBD2	ASSPMFSGTSGTKDTHY
TRBV6-5	TRBJ2-7	13	-	ASSYSRRDTAEQH
TRBV20-1	TRBJ2-7	13	TRBD2	NVRESGIVPYEQY
TRBV12-3/TRBV12-4	TRBJ1-5	11	-	ATSFSRHQPQH
TRBV11-2	TRBJ2-2	13	-	ARSVGLANTGELF
TRBV12-3/TRBV12-4	TRBJ1-5	12	-	ASSPTRSSQPQH
TRBV29-1	TRBJ2-3	12	TRBD2	SADGTSGTDTQY
TRBV20-1	TRBJ2-7	12	TRBD2	SATSGNSSYEQY
TRBV20-1	TRBJ2-1	11	-	SANIFTRPEQF
TRBV20-1	TRBJ1-1	10	-	SVPTNPTEAF
TRBV11-3	TRBJ2-1	13	TRBD2	ANSLVAGGPAEQF
TRBV28	TRBJ1-1	12	TRBD1	ASSSGTGLTEAF
TRBV28	TRBJ2-6	13	-	ASGTGFLGANVLT
TRBV14	TRBJ2-1	13	TRBD2	ASSQAGGPINEQF
TRBV10-2	TRBJ2-5	12	-	ASKSRQATATQY
TRBV9	TRBJ2-7	12	TRBD2	ASSVATSGYEQY
TRBV29-1	TRBJ2-5	13	-	GIDGHLASQETQY
TRBV11-1	TRBJ2-3	13	TRBD1	AGSPGTVLTDTQY
TRBV29-1	TRBJ2-5	11	-	SVETGAQEIQY
TRBV20-1	TRBJ2-1	8	-	SAIGNEQF
TRBV6-6	TRBJ1-1	11	-	ASSLDLAVEAF
TRBV28	TRBJ2-4	13	-	ATGARAAAKNIQY
TRBV5-5	TRBJ1-6	16	TRBD1	ASSPIPGQGASNSPLH
TRBV5-4	TRBJ2-1	11	-	ASNLGLRNEQF
TRBV6-1	TRBJ1-5	10	-	ASSEVIQPQH
TRBV6-1	TRBJ1-6	14	TRBD1	ASRGQGALYNSPLP